Below are 16 T cell receptor beta chains sequenced from a single sample in a study of CD8 T cells in ankylosing spondylitis. In TCRdb, the 5' RACE reads were re-called with MiXCR into one record per CDR3 protein. The sample lists 200,000 to 250,000 distinct CDR3 sequences, roughly 25% occurring once. The sample was blood, either unsorted or a sorted T cell fraction (not recorded which). The origin of the receptors is a male donor with ankylosing spondylitis or in good health (not recorded which).

This rearrangement joins TRBV20-1 to TRBJ2-5, with TRBD1 matching over 7 bases. Germline V gene lookup returns CDR1 DFQATT and CDR2 SNEGSKA (reference sequence). This CDR3 spans 15 amino acids. J gave up 0 bases and V 3 bases, and 7 bases lay outside the gene matches. The CDR3 DNA is TGCAGTGCTAGCCCCAGGGACAGTTACCAAGAGACCCAGTACTTC. Translated: CSASPRDSYQETQYF.

CDR3 residues: CASRETGVPHEQYF. The CDR3 DNA sequence: TGTGCCAGCAGGGAGACAGGGGTTCCCCACGAGCAGTACTTC. The genes are TRBV6-1 and TRBJ2-7, with 8 bases matching TRBD1. Germline V lookup: CDR1 MNHNS, CDR2 SASEGT. The CDR3 consists of 14 residues. Germline trimming cut 6 bases from V and 5 bases from J; bases unmatched to any gene: 9.

This clonotype was observed a few times. The chain uses TRBV29-1 and TRBJ2-5; tentatively, D is TRBD2 (5 bases). The CDR3 sequence is 12 residues long. V dropped 4 bases and J dropped 4 bases, with 10 bases sitting between them. The germline gives CDR1 SQVTM, CDR2 ANQGSEA. In DNA, the CDR3 is TGCAGCGTTGTGAGCGGCGGAGAGACCCAGTACTTC. As protein: CSVVSGGETQYF.

This chain uses TRBV11-2 with TRBJ1-4, with D maybe TRBD1 (6 bases). Germline V gene sequence: CDR1 SGHAT, CDR2 FQNNGV. Trimming left V 4 bases short and J 5 bases short, with 17 bases between. The CDR3 spans 16 residues. CDR3 amino acids: CASSSPREGGNEKLFF. For the CDR3, the DNA is TGTGCCAGCAGCTCCCCTCGCGAGGGGGGGAATGAAAAACTGTTTTTT.

V gene TRBV12-3 or TRBV12-4 combines with J gene TRBJ1-1; D uncertain. Between the trimmed V and J ends, which lost 6 bases and 4 bases, there was a span of 9 bases. This CDR3 comprises 12 residues. Here the CDR3 reads CASSWAGTEAFF. CDR3 in DNA: TGTGCCAGCAGCTGGGCGGGCACTGAAGCTTTCTTT.

The chain has TRBV20-1 and TRBJ2-3; 10 positions match TRBD1. This CDR3 has 13 amino acids. Germline V gene data show CDR1 as DFQATT and CDR2 as SNEGSKA (reference sequence). CDR3 region: CGDRGPSGDTQYF. In nucleotides, the CDR3 is TGCGGGGACAGGGGCCCCTCAGGGGATACGCAGTATTTT.

This clonotype was seen a handful of times. The J gene is TRBJ2-3, the V gene TRBV20-1; D call uncertain. CDR1 and CDR2 from the germline V gene are DFQATT and SNEGSKA (reference sequence). The germline V and J ends were trimmed by 3 bases and 6 bases, with 16 bases remaining between them. This CDR3 comprises 14 residues. As DNA, the CDR3 is TGCAGTGCTAGGGGCACACCTGGGTGGGATACGCAGTATTTT. Protein: CSARGTPGWDTQYF.

This clonotype was seen many times. The rearrangement uses TRBV4-2 and TRBJ2-5, with D perhaps TRBD1 or TRBD2 (6 bases each). The CDR3 runs to 16 residues. Germline V gene data show CDR1 as LGHNA and CDR2 as YNFKEQ. V lost 0 bases and J lost 2, with 13 bases in between. The CDR3 reads CASSQEGADYQETQYF. CDR3 in DNA: TGTGCCAGCAGCCAAGAGGGGGCGGACTATCAAGAGACCCAGTACTTC.

The chain uses TRBV5-1 and TRBJ2-1; 10 bases agree with TRBD2. CDR1 is SGHRS and CDR2 is YFSETQ in the germline V gene. V was clipped by 8 bases and J by 4 bases; unmatched bases: 9. The CDR3 length is 15 residues. The CDR3 is CASKALAGVYNEQFF. DNA of the CDR3: TGCGCCAGTAAGGCTCTAGCGGGGGTGTACAATGAGCAGTTCTTC. The full variable domain, with the rest looked up from reference TRBV5-1 and TRBJ2-1, is KAGVTQTPRYLIKTRGQQVTLSCSPISGHRSVSWYQQTPGQGLQFLFEYFSETQRNKGNFPGRFSGRQFSNSRSEMNVSTLELGDSALYLCASKALAGVYNEQFFGPGTRLTVL.

At least ten counts were recorded for this clonotype. This sequence joins TRBV20-1 and TRBJ2-5, with D hard to call. Trimming removed 6 bases at V and 4 bases at J, with 18 bases between. CDR1 is DFQATT and CDR2 is SNEGSKA in the germline V gene (reference sequence). This CDR3 has 14 amino acids. The CDR3 region is CSATRDGLLETQYF. The CDR3 DNA follows: TGCAGTGCCACCCGCGACGGATTACTAGAGACCCAGTACTTC.

V gene TRBV29-1 combines with J gene TRBJ2-1; D is undetermined. V lost 4 bases and J lost 4, with 5 bases in between. The germline gives CDR1 SQVTM, CDR2 ANQGSEA. CDR3 length: 11 residues. CDR3 sequence (DNA): TGCAGCGTTGCGAGATACAATGAGCAGTTCTTC. Translation: CSVARYNEQFF.

This clonotype was recorded at least ten times. This chain joins TRBV5-1 and TRBJ1-1; D is unresolved. In germline, CDR1 is SGHRS, CDR2 YFSETQ. CDR3 length equals 14 residues. Trimming took 4 bases from V and 2 from J, leaving 12 bases between them. DNA of the CDR3: TGCGCCAGCAGCCGTGAGATAGGTAACACTGAAGCTTTCTTT. It is translated as CASSREIGNTEAFF. Filled out from reference TRBV5-1 and TRBJ1-1, the complete variable domain reads KAGVTQTPRYLIKTRGQQVTLSCSPISGHRSVSWYQQTPGQGLQFLFEYFSETQRNKGNFPGRFSGRQFSNSRSEMNVSTLELGDSALYLCASSREIGNTEAFFGQGTRLTVV.

This clonotype turned up a few times. The chain couples TRBV20-1 to TRBJ2-1; 9 nucleotides match TRBD2. The CDR3 extends over 13 amino acids. V was pared by 7 bases and J by 7 bases, with 8 bases of the junction left unmatched. Germline-derived CDR1 and CDR2 are DFQATT and SNEGSKA (reference sequence). CDR3 bases: TGCAGTGTAGTGGGACTAGCAAGTAATGAGCAGTTCTTC. It specifies CSVVGLASNEQFF.

This clonotype came up many times. The CDR3 protein is CASSKGPGQGAYTGELFF. The CDR3 bases are TGTGCCAGCTCAAAGGGTCCGGGACAGGGTGCGTACACCGGGGAGCTGTTTTTT. V usage is TRBV3-1 and J usage is TRBJ2-2; 9 nucleotides align to TRBD1. Unmatched junction bases numbered 16, after V lost 8 bases and J lost 3 bases. The germline CDR1 and CDR2 sequences are LGHDT and YNNKEL (reference sequence). The CDR3 sequence is 18 residues long.

CDR3 nucleotide sequence: TGCGCCAGCAGCCCTATCAGCCAAGAGACCCAGTACTTC. Translated: CASSPISQETQYF. The chain carries TRBV5-1 and TRBJ2-5; D gene uncertain. CDR1 is SGHRS and CDR2 is YFSETQ in the germline V gene. V was pared by 4 bases and J by 1 base, with 8 bases between. This CDR3 contains 13 residues.

The V gene is TRBV20-1, the J gene TRBJ2-1; 9 nucleotides match TRBD2. This CDR3 spans 14 amino acids. Germline values: CDR1 DFQATT, CDR2 SNEGSKA (reference sequence). With 6 bases clipped from V and 4 bases from J, the junction kept 7 bases outside the gene matches. CDR3 DNA: TGCAGTGCAGCTCTAGCGGGACAGTACAATGAGCAGTTCTTC. Translation: CSAALAGQYNEQFF.